This T cell receptor beta chain was sequenced during a study of CD8 T cells in ankylosing spondylitis. Findings of the study overall: According to the report, clones linked to the disease were significantly enriched in matched synovial fluid samples taken from ankylosing spondylitis patients. Typical of ankylosing spondylitis blood, it appeared, was a TCR beta motif of seven to nine highly homologous variants.

The CDR3 runs to 13 residues. Germline V gives CDR1 MNHNS, CDR2 SASEGT. Trimming removed 0 bases from V and 1 base from J, with 4 bases in between. One entry per CDR3 protein results from TCRdb running MiXCR on the 5' RACE reads. The sample holds around 770,000 distinct CDR3 sequences, approximately 10% seen once. Turning to this clonotype: Its antigen is still unknown.

The sequencing sample was made of blood, either unsorted or a sorted T cell fraction (not recorded which). This chain joins TRBV6-1 and TRBJ2-7; unclear D gene. The receptor was derived from a male donor with ankylosing spondylitis. As DNA, the CDR3 is TGTGCCAGCAGTGAAGCTCGGTCCTACGAGCAGTACTTC. It encodes CASSEARSYEQYF.